Listed here is a single T cell receptor beta chain. The antigen this receptor binds is unknown. No base quality values were provided; no much bigger clone lies one nucleotide off. According to the study, the label for this sample's treatment or condition signals: roughly ten-day PBMC culture with coronavirus spike peptide pools or control peptides (ViraFEST assay). To expand antigen-specific T cells with peptide pools and then pick out the expanded clonotypes through TCR sequencing, the study relied on the ViraFEST assay. The positive SARS-CoV-2 PCR tests of the convalescent patients were dated from March to December 2020, before the Alpha, Beta and Delta variants emerged in the United States. Each well held around 2 million PBMCs cultured with 9 to 10 ug/ml peptide pools in IMDM containing roughly 4.7% human AB serum and 10 IU/ml IL-2. Half of the culture medium was replaced with fresh IL-2-containing medium on days 3 and 7. After around 10 days of culture, CD4+ T cells were isolated by negative selection using the EasySep CD4+ T cell isolation kit. Ficoll-Paque Plus gradient centrifugation was used to isolate PBMCs from whole blood, and the isolated PBMCs were then either used fresh or cryopreserved at -140C. Triplicate wells were generally used for each culture condition.

Library preparation was by PCR. DNA from cultured CD4+ T cells was subjected to TCR sequencing with the Oncomine TCR Beta short-read assay at the Johns Hopkins FTIC core. The QIAamp micro DNA kit was used to extract genomic DNA from the cultured CD4+ T cells. Oncomine TCR Beta libraries made from cultured CD4+ T cells were pooled using unique dual indexes and sequenced on an Illumina iSeq 100. In the original analysis: Non-productive sequences were removed, and CDR3s that did not start with C, did not end with F or W, or were shorter than 7 amino acids were discarded. Antigen-specific clonotypes were identified with the MANAFEST web application by comparing peptide-stimulated wells with reference and other culture wells. Positive clones required FDR below 0.05, an odds ratio above 5, and productive frequency above 0.1% in at least two of three replicate wells. A clonotype was classed as cross-reactive if the clonotype showed significant expansion both in SARS-CoV-2 spike wells and in at least one common cold coronavirus spike condition. Levenshtein distances (stringdist) and unrooted phylogenetic trees (ape) in R version 3.6.1 were used to assess CDR3 homology. TCRdb reran the public reads through fastp at Q25 and MiXCR, keeping productive beta chains. For every CDR3 protein sequence, its rows merge into one entry that carries the most common genes and DNA. The V and J calls shown here were made by TCRdb, not taken from the authors' results. Recorded for this sample are about 25,000 distinct CDR3 sequences; over 45% of them occurred a single time. 5% to 6.5% of the sample lies in the top ten.

This sample stems from a study of vaccination and CD4 T cells after COVID-19 (dated by TCRdb to between 2020 and 2023). Regarding the research as a whole: SARS-CoV-2 positivity had been established in the convalescent patients by nasal swab PCR, and mild disease was recorded in nine of these patients and severe disease in one. Control cultures used a CEFX viral epitope pool as positive control, an HIV-1 Nef peptide pool as negative control, or no peptide. Six males and four females were included in the convalescent cohort, with two Hispanic individuals, seven Caucasians, two Asians and one multiracial person represented. Post-COVID blood samples from convalescent patients were collected a median of approximately 93 days after diagnosis, with a range of roughly 30 to 161 days. Two doses of either the Pfizer-BioNTech BNT162b2 vaccine (n=8) or the Moderna mRNA-1273 vaccine (n=2) were administered to participants. The spike-specific CD4+ TCR repertoire was compared before and after mRNA vaccination in over nine COVID-19 convalescent patients and several infection-naive healthy vaccine recipients. The cultures were stimulated with overlapping spike peptide pools from SARS-CoV-2 and from the common cold coronaviruses HCoV-NL63, HCoV-OC43 and HCoV-229E. Post-vaccine blood samples were taken a median of about 70 days after the second vaccine dose, with a range of roughly 13 to 250 days. The paper as a whole reports these results and caveats: The median count of SARS-CoV-2-reactive clonotypes went up from 20 to 25 after infection to a few dozen after vaccination, although the change was not significant. Among the post-vaccine SARS-CoV-2-reactive clones in convalescent patients, a median about 87% showed up only after vaccination, which suggests vaccine-specific priming. The number of convalescent patients in the study was relatively small, and the study did not examine early timepoints following natural infection. Of the vaccine-specific clones in convalescent patients, 304 of 307, or nearly all, reacted only to SARS-CoV-2 spike and did not cross-react with common cold coronaviruses.

V and J are truncated by 0 bases and 2 bases respectively, leaving an intervening sequence of 6 bases. Based on the germline V gene, the CDR1 and CDR2 sequences are SGHRS and YFSETQ. Measured from the cysteine to the phenylalanine, the CDR3 is 14 residues long. Just CDR3 DNA is preserved here, 42 bases in frame from base 1. The sequence is built from TRBV5-1 and TRBJ1-3; a tentative D call is TRBD1 (5 bases match). Sequenced material: CD4+ T cells from blood, cultured in vitro. The receptor's source is a human donor who had recovered from COVID-19. The DNA reads as follows: TGCGCCAGCAGCTTGGAGGGACCTGGAAACACCATATATTTT. Its protein is CASSLEGPGNTIYF.